The clone carrying this T cell receptor beta chain was seen only a few times. The CDR3 runs to 14 residues. Germline-derived CDR1 and CDR2 are SGHDT and YYEEEE. Between the trimmed V and J ends, which lost 6 bases and 5 bases, there was a span of 15 bases. This entry belongs to a study of blood T cell repertoires in COVID-19. On the study more broadly: From T cells, B-cell-depleted T cells, or PBMCs came the material, which was cDNA or gDNA.

Sequenced by immunoSEQ multiplex PCR; TCRdb stores in-frame clones only, minus some. Found here are about 250,000 clones, around 86% of them singletons; the top ten hold around 1.5%. The chain joins TRBV5-6 to TRBJ1-5; no reliable D call. The source material was peripheral blood. This sequence originates from a woman aged 55-69 years who had recovered from COVID-19. The CDR3 coding sequence is TGTGCCAGCACACTCCGAGGGTTAGATCAGCCCCAGCATTTT. The encoded protein is CASTLRGLDQPQHF.